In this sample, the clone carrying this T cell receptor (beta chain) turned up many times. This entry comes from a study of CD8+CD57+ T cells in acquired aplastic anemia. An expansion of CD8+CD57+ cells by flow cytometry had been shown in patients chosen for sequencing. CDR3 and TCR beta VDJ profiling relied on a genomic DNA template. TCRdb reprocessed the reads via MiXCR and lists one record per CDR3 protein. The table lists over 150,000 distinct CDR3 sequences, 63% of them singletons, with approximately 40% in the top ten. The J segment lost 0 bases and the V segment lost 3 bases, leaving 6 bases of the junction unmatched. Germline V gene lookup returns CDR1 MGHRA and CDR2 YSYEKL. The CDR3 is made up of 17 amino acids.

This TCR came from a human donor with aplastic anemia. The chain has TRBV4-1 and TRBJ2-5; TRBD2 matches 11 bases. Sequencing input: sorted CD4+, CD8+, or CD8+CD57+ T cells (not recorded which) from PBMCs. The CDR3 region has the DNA TGCGCCAGCAGCCAGTTAGCGGGGGGGCCTGACCAAGAGACCCAGTACTTC. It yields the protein CASSQLAGGPDQETQYF.